Listed here are 13 T cell receptor beta chains from one sample, sequenced in a study of T cell responses to AZD1222 COVID-19 vaccine. Sequenced by immunoSEQ multiplex PCR; TCRdb stores in-frame clones only, minus some. Of approximately 140,000 clones listed, approximately 93% were seen once; the top ten hold over 0.85%. Sequenced here: peripheral blood, sampled on day 0 of MenACWY control vaccination. Source of these receptors: an adult in good health.

The J gene is TRBJ2-1, the V gene TRBV28, with D perhaps matching TRBD2 (6 bases). The ends were cut back, 3 bases at V and 3 bases at J, with 15 bases in the middle. CDR3 length: 16 amino acids. Germline CDR1 MDHEN, CDR2 SYDVKM. The CDR3 loop is CASSFKRRADYNEQFF. The CDR3 region has the DNA TGTGCCAGCAGTTTTAAGCGGAGGGCTGACTACAATGAGCAGTTCTTC.

The chain couples TRBV18 to TRBJ2-7, with 7 bases that match TRBD1. CDR1 KGHSH and CDR2 LQKENI come from the germline V gene. J was trimmed by 4 bases and V by 3 bases; bases with no gene match: 12. This CDR3 is 16 amino acids long. CDR3 residues: CASSPQDRAGSYEQYF. In DNA form, the CDR3 reads TGTGCCAGCTCACCTCAAGACAGGGCTGGGTCTTACGAGCAGTACTTC.

This chain links TRBV5-8 with TRBJ2-5; D not certain. V was clipped by 6 bases and J by 5 bases, with 2 bases between them. Germline V gene lookup returns CDR1 SGHTS and CDR2 YDEGEE. The CDR3 runs 9 residues. CDR3 residues: CASKETQYF. Written as DNA, the CDR3 is TGTGCCAGCAAGGAGACCCAGTACTTC.

This clone was observed once. V usage is TRBV6-4 and J usage is TRBJ2-1, with D possibly being TRBD1 or TRBD2 (5 bases each). Germline V gives CDR1 MRHNA, CDR2 SNTAGT. V gave up 5 bases and J gave up 4 bases, with 12 bases separating them. The CDR3 is made up of 14 amino acids. CDR3 loop: CASSNTGGYNEQFF. CDR3 in DNA: TGTGCCAGCAGTAATACTGGGGGTTACAATGAGCAGTTCTTC.

The chain uses TRBV2 and TRBJ1-1; D is ambiguous. V was trimmed by 3 bases and J by 3 bases, leaving 14 bases between them. The CDR3 consists of 15 residues. Germline CDR1 is SNHLY and CDR2 is FYNNEI. The CDR3 loop is CASSEQGPRDTEAFF. CDR3 nucleotides: TGTGCCAGCAGTGAGCAAGGCCCTAGAGACACTGAAGCTTTCTTT.

The V call is TRBV6-4, the J call TRBJ1-2, with TRBD1 matching over 8 bases. CDR3 length: 13 residues. Unmatched junction bases numbered 5, after V lost 8 bases and J lost 3 bases. Germline V lookup: CDR1 MRHNA, CDR2 SNTAGT. CDR3 protein: CASRGQGDYGYTF. The DNA for the CDR3 is TGTGCCAGCCGCGGACAGGGCGACTATGGCTACACCTTC.

The V gene is TRBV5-1, the J gene TRBJ2-3; weak D call: TRBD2 (6 bases). CDR1 is SGHRS, CDR2 YFSETQ, per germline. Trimming pared 4 bases from V and 6 bases from J, leaving 21 bases between. The CDR3 loop spans 16 amino acids. The CDR3, as DNA: TGCGCCAGCAGCCTCCCTATGGCTGCGGGGTCGGATACGCAGTATTTT. Translated: CASSLPMAAGSDTQYF.

This clone was seen a few times. The chain uses TRBV15 and TRBJ2-5; TRBD2 agrees at 12 bases. J gave up 5 bases and V 0 bases, and 1 base lay outside the gene matches. CDR3 length: 15 residues. Per germline, CDR1 LNHNV and CDR2 YYDKDF (reference sequence). DNA of the CDR3: TGTGCCACCAGCAGAGATACTAGCGGGGGGGAGACCCAGTACTTC. Protein: CATSRDTSGGETQYF.

The genes are TRBV19 and TRBJ2-7; D is perhaps TRBD1 or TRBD2 (7 bases each). The CDR3 runs 15 residues. Germline CDR1 LNHDA, CDR2 SQIVND (reference sequence). V was trimmed by 3 bases and J by 2 bases, leaving 14 bases between them. The CDR3 DNA reads as TGTGCCAGTAGTATCGGCAGGGGGGGGCCCTACGAGCAGTACTTC. It translates to CASSIGRGGPYEQYF.

The rearrangement uses TRBV5-5 and TRBJ1-1, with D uncertain. Deletions cut 2 bases from V and 6 bases from J, with 11 bases between. The CDR3 contains 13 residues. The V gene's germline CDR1 is SGHKS and CDR2 YYEKEE (reference sequence). CDR3 region: CASSFGLSPEAFF. CDR3 in DNA: TGTGCCAGCAGCTTCGGCCTAAGCCCTGAAGCTTTCTTT.

This rearrangement joins TRBV7-6 to TRBJ2-1, with 11 bases aligning to TRBD2. CDR1 SGHVS and CDR2 FNYEAQ come from the germline V gene. The CDR3 has 14 residues. V lost 6 bases to trimming and J lost 9 bases; unmatched junction nucleotides: 7. Written as DNA, the CDR3 is TGTGCCAGCAGTATTAGCGGGGGGGCTAGTGAGCAGTTCTTC. As protein: CASSISGGASEQFF.

V and J are TRBV10-1 and TRBJ1-2; maybe TRBD1 (5 bases). The germline V gene encodes CDR1 WNHNN and CDR2 SYGVQD (reference sequence). The CDR3 has 13 residues. V was cut by 0 bases and J by 6 bases, with 8 bases left in between. The CDR3 DNA reads as TGCGCCAGCAGTGAGTCGGGGACTCATGGCTACACCTTC. Translating gives CASSESGTHGYTF.

The V call is TRBV11-3, the J call TRBJ2-7; perhaps D is TRBD1 or TRBD2 (5 bases each). V was shortened by 2 bases and J by 7 bases, with 18 bases between the two germline ends. The V gene's germline CDR1 is SGHNT and CDR2 YENEEA. CDR3 length equals 15 residues. For the CDR3, the DNA is TGTGCCAGCAGCTTATCAGGGCGAAGTTCGGGGGAGCAGTACTTC. As protein: CASSLSGRSSGEQYF.